This T cell receptor beta chain originates from a study of CD8 T cells in Susac syndrome. An input of roughly 0.45 to 1 ug of RNA was subjected to reverse transcription using random hexamers. TCRdb re-called the immunoSEQ multiplex PCR reads through MiXCR, storing one row per CDR3 protein. The sample contains about 110,000 distinct CDR3 sequences, roughly 94% of which appear only once. The CDR3 spans 17 residues. Germline CDR1 is SGHAT and CDR2 is FQNNGV. V was pared by 0 bases and J by 6 bases, with 7 bases of the junction left unmatched. Sequencing input: CD8+ T cells from PBMCs. This receptor was taken from a human donor with Susac syndrome. The chain uses TRBV11-2 and TRBJ2-3, with TRBD2 matching 12 bases. The CDR3 DNA reads as TGTGCCAGCAGCTTAGATCCTAGCGGGGGGGCCGCCGATACGCAGTATTTT. Protein: CASSLDPSGGAADTQYF.